This T cell receptor beta chain appears in the sequencing data of a study of pediatric ulcerative colitis. Study-wide results and limits: Blood-rectal clonal overlap within each person was significantly higher in ulcerative colitis patients than controls. Substantially fewer templates came from two patients' blood samples.

This table comes from immunoSEQ multiplex PCR, and its TCRdb copy is limited to in-frame clones, with some not included. The table has about 64,000 clones, 77% seen once. As concerns this clone: Its antigen is unidentified.

Trimming pared 6 bases from V and 6 bases from J, leaving 17 bases between. CDR1 and CDR2 from the germline V gene are MNHEY and SVGAGI. CDR3 length: 14 amino acids. Blood was drawn at the time of colonoscopy. This TCR was sampled from a boy between 10 and 17 years old with moderate ulcerative colitis. J is TRBJ1-1 and V is TRBV6-5, with D uncertain. Sample: blood. CDR3 region: CASRRRVGIPEAFF. The CDR3 DNA reads TGTGCCAGCAGACGACGGGTTGGGATCCCTGAAGCTTTCTTT.